The 32 T cell receptor beta chains reported below all come from one sample, sequenced in a study of control samples from healthy donors and cancer patients. Only in-frame clones appear in the TCRdb table, and some are missing; sequencing was by immunoSEQ multiplex PCR. Here the sample spans around 200,000 clones, around 94% being singletons. The sequencing sample was made of blood. These receptor sequences come from a man in his fifties in good health.

This clone has just one count. The chain joins TRBV6-5 to TRBJ1-1; D not resolved. The CDR3 is 12 residues long. Trimming took 7 bases from V and 9 from J, leaving 15 bases between them. Germline lookup yields CDR1 MNHEY and CDR2 SVGAGI. CDR3 in amino acids: CASTTAQSKAFF. The CDR3 DNA reads as TGTGCCAGCACTACGGCCCAATCTAAAGCTTTCTTT.

This sequence joins TRBV28 and TRBJ1-1; tentative D call: TRBD1 (6 bases). Germline V gene data show CDR1 as MDHEN and CDR2 as SYDVKM. CDR3 length: 10 amino acids. DNA of the CDR3: TGTGAATCCAGGGGAACTGAAGCTTTCTTT. It is translated as CESRGTEAFF.

The gene calls are TRBV3-1 (or the pseudogene TRBV3-2) and TRBJ1-1; D is undetermined. Germline V lookup: CDR1 LGHDT, CDR2 YNNKEL (reference sequence). V lost 1 base and J 0 bases, leaving 12 bases between the germline ends. The length of the CDR3 is 16 residues. CDR3: CASSQGMGLMNTEAFF. The CDR3 coding sequence is TGTGCCAGCAGCCAAGGTATGGGGTTGATGAACACTGAAGCTTTCTTT.

The chain recombines TRBV2 with TRBJ2-7; no reliable D call. Germline CDR1 SNHLY, CDR2 FYNNEI. V shed 4 bases and J shed 3 bases, with 10 bases lying between them. CDR3 length: 13 residues. The CDR3 DNA follows: TGTGCCAGCAGTGTGCCGGGCATCTACGAGCAGTACGTC. Protein sequence: CASSVPGIYEQYV.

The chain recombines TRBV6-2 or TRBV6-3 with TRBJ2-2, with D hard to call. V dropped 6 bases and J dropped 10 bases, with 12 bases sitting between them. The CDR3 spans 12 residues. Looked up from germline, CDR1 is MNHEY and CDR2 is SVGEGT. The CDR3 region is CASSPSDEELFF. The CDR3 nucleotides are TGTGCCAGCAGCCCCTCGGACGAGGAGCTGTTTTTT.

This chain links TRBV27 with TRBJ1-2; no firm D call. CDR1 MNHEY and CDR2 SMNVEV come from the germline V gene (reference sequence). The CDR3 consists of 13 residues. Trimming cost V 2 bases and J 2 bases, with 6 bases left between them. CDR3 nucleotides: TGTGCCAGCAGTTTAGGGCCGAACTATGGCTACACCTTC. Its translation is CASSLGPNYGYTF.

V gene TRBV7-2 combines with J gene TRBJ1-2; TRBD1 matches 7 bases. V gave up 4 bases and J gave up 8 bases; unmatched junction bases: 10. The CDR3 extends over 14 amino acids. Germline CDR1 reads SGHTA; CDR2 reads FQGNSA. CDR3 in DNA: TGTGCCAGCAGCTACCTTTCAGGGGGAACGGGCTACACCTTC. Protein sequence: CASSYLSGGTGYTF. Filled out from reference TRBV7-2 and TRBJ1-2, the complete variable domain reads GAGVSQSPSNKVTEKGKDVELRCDPISGHTALYWYRQSLGQGLEFLIYFQGNSAPDKSGLPSDRFSAERTGGSVSTLTIQRTQQEDSAVYLCASSYLSGGTGYTFGSGTRLTVV.

This clone was seen just once. This rearrangement joins TRBV5-1 to TRBJ2-3; D may be TRBD1 or TRBD2 (5 bases each). Trimming took 5 bases from V and 5 from J, leaving 12 bases between them. This CDR3 has 13 residues. Per germline, CDR1 SGHRS and CDR2 YFSETQ. CDR3 residues: CASSEGSGDTQYF. Here the CDR3 DNA reads TGCGCCAGCAGTGAGGGGTCGGGAGATACGCAGTATTTT.

The V and J genes are TRBV6-1 and TRBJ1-5; D is perhaps TRBD1 (5 bases). Trimming stripped 2 bases from V and 8 bases from J, with 19 bases between. The CDR3 totals 16 residues. Germline V lookup: CDR1 MNHNS, CDR2 SASEGT. The CDR3 DNA reads as TGTGCCAGCAGTGAAATACCAGGAGGGGCCATCGAGCCCCAGCATTTT. Translation: CASSEIPGGAIEPQHF.

The rearrangement uses TRBV5-1 and TRBJ2-5; 8 bases are shared with TRBD2. CDR3 length: 14 residues. Trimming took 4 bases from V and 1 from J; bases not matched to a gene: 3. Germline V CDR1 and CDR2: SGHRS, YFSETQ. DNA for the CDR3: TGCGCCAGCAGCCCGGGGGGGAGCCAAGAGACCCAGTACTTC. Translated: CASSPGGSQETQYF.

The J gene is TRBJ2-7, the V gene TRBV9, with D hard to call. The germline CDR1 and CDR2 sequences are SGDLS and YYNGEE. The germline V and J ends were trimmed by 0 bases and 0 bases, with 4 bases remaining between them. The CDR3 spans 13 residues. The CDR3 spells CASSVDLSYEQYF. The CDR3, as DNA: TGTGCCAGCAGCGTAGACCTCTCCTACGAGCAGTACTTC.

The chain carries TRBV9 and TRBJ2-2; D perhaps matches TRBD2 (5 bases). V gave up 4 bases and J gave up 6 bases, with 13 bases separating them. The CDR3 has 14 residues. Per germline, CDR1 SGDLS and CDR2 YYNGEE. The CDR3 DNA reads TGTGCCAGCAGCCCCCGGGAACGTCCCGGGGAGCTGTTTTTT. Translated, it gives CASSPRERPGELFF.

The CDR3 spells CASSQDGLAGGTDTQYF. The CDR3 nucleotides are TGTGCCAGCAGCCAGGATGGACTAGCGGGGGGCACAGATACGCAGTATTTT. The chain uses TRBV3-1 (or the pseudogene TRBV3-2) and TRBJ2-3, with TRBD2 matching over 13 bases. The CDR3 is made up of 17 amino acids. The ends lost 3 bases at V and 1 base at J; junction bases unmatched: 4. Germline assignment: CDR1 LGHDT and CDR2 YNNKEL (reference sequence).

The V and J genes are TRBV7-2 and TRBJ2-5; D is tentatively TRBD1 or TRBD2 (6 bases each). Germline CDR1 SGHTA, CDR2 FQGNSA. The germline V and J ends were trimmed by 1 base and 4 bases, with 10 bases remaining between them. The CDR3 is made up of 14 amino acids. The CDR3: CASSLVRGGETQYF. CDR3 DNA: TGTGCCAGCAGCTTAGTCAGGGGAGGAGAGACCCAGTACTTC.

The chain carries TRBV20-1 and TRBJ1-1, with no clear D. CDR3 size: 11 residues. CDR1 is DFQATT and CDR2 is SNEGSKA in the germline V gene (reference sequence). Trimming stripped 4 bases from V and 4 bases from J, with 7 bases between. The CDR3 DNA is TGCAGTGCTATGAGGGTCACTGAAGCTTTCTTT. Residues: CSAMRVTEAFF.

The chain has TRBV7-3 and TRBJ1-6, with D unresolved. The V gene's germline CDR1 is SGHTA and CDR2 FQGTGA. With 2 bases removed from V and 9 bases from J, the gap between germline ends came to 14 bases. There are 15 residues in the CDR3. The CDR3 bases are TGTGCCAGCAGCTTACGGCCAGTGGGCAGTTCACCCCTCCACTTT. It yields the protein CASSLRPVGSSPLHF. Based on the CDR3 plus reference TRBV7-3 and TRBJ1-6, the full variable domain is GAGVSQTPSNKVTEKGKYVELRCDPISGHTALYWYRQSLGQGPEFLIYFQGTGAADDSGLPNDRFFAVRPEGSVSTLKIQRTERGDSAVYLCASSLRPVGSSPLHFGNGTRLTVT.

V usage is TRBV5-6 and J usage is TRBJ1-2; D is unclear. CDR3 size: 15 residues. V lost 6 bases to trimming and J lost 4 bases, with 19 bases between them. The germline V gene has CDR1 SGHDT and CDR2 YYEEEE. In DNA form, the CDR3 reads TGTGCCAGCACCCTCCTGCCCCGAACCTTCTATGGCTACACCTTC. Its translation: CASTLLPRTFYGYTF.

V usage is TRBV28 and J usage is TRBJ1-2, with D perhaps TRBD1 (6 bases). Trimming stripped 5 bases from V and 11 bases from J, with 15 bases between. The CDR3 is 12 residues long. The V gene's germline CDR1 is MDHEN and CDR2 SYDVKM. CDR3 sequence: CASSPNREGYTF. CDR3 sequence (DNA): TGTGCCAGCAGTCCGAACAGGGAAGGGTACACCTTC.

The chain uses TRBV5-1 and TRBJ2-5; D possibly matches TRBD1 or TRBD2 (5 bases each). This CDR3 spans 16 amino acids. Trimming cost V 4 bases and J 2 bases, with 18 bases left between them. Germline V gives CDR1 SGHRS, CDR2 YFSETQ. CDR3 sequence (DNA): TGCGCCAGCAGCGCCCCCCGGGACCGAGCTCAAGAGACCCAGTACTTC. Protein: CASSAPRDRAQETQYF.

This clone is a singleton in its sample. This rearrangement joins TRBV6-5 to TRBJ1-1; 7 bases are shared with TRBD1. Germline V CDR1 and CDR2: MNHEY, SVGAGI. The junction had 5 bases not matched to a gene; V was cut back by 6 bases and J by 4 bases. The CDR3 loop spans 13 amino acids. The CDR3 reads CASSRSGGTEAFF. DNA for the CDR3: TGTGCCAGCAGCCGATCAGGGGGCACTGAAGCTTTCTTT.

This clone has a single count. The chain has TRBV6-1 and TRBJ2-1; TRBD1 matches at 9 bases. The germline gives CDR1 MNHNS, CDR2 SASEGT. The V and J ends lost 3 bases and 2 bases, in that order; junction bases with no gene match: 2. The CDR3 has 15 amino acids. CDR3 nucleotide sequence: TGTGCCAGCAGTGATGGACAGGGGACCTACAATGAGCAGTTCTTC. Encoded protein: CASSDGQGTYNEQFF.

The chain uses TRBV2 and TRBJ2-3; D unclear. This CDR3 contains 12 residues. The germline gives CDR1 SNHLY, CDR2 FYNNEI. The germline V and J ends were trimmed by 6 bases and 4 bases, with 8 bases remaining between them. CDR3 coding DNA: TGTGCCAGCAGGACCCCAGCAGATACGCAGTATTTT. This gives the protein CASRTPADTQYF. Combining the CDR3 with reference TRBV2 and TRBJ2-3 gives the whole variable domain EPEVTQTPSHQVTQMGQEVILRCVPISNHLYFYWYRQILGQKVEFLVSFYNNEISEKSEIFDDQFSVERPDGSNFTLKIRSTKLEDSAMYFCASRTPADTQYFGPGTRLTVL.

The chain is built from TRBV27 and TRBJ2-3, with TRBD2 as a possible D gene (5 bases). The germline gives CDR1 MNHEY, CDR2 SMNVEV (reference sequence). Trimming stripped 4 bases from V and 8 bases from J, with 16 bases between. This CDR3 has 14 residues. The CDR3 nucleotides read TGTGCCAGCAGTTCAAGGAAACCCGGGGTTACGCAGTATTTT. Encoded protein: CASSSRKPGVTQYF.

This chain connects TRBV30 to TRBJ1-1, with D tentatively TRBD1 (5 bases). Trimming stripped 0 bases from V and 1 base from J, with 9 bases between. The germline CDR1 and CDR2 sequences are GTSNPN and SVGIG (reference sequence). This CDR3 comprises 14 residues. The CDR3 here is CAWSVDRKNTEAFF. The DNA for the CDR3 is TGTGCCTGGAGTGTAGACAGAAAGAACACTGAAGCTTTCTTT.

V and J are TRBV13 and TRBJ2-5; 8 bases line up with TRBD1. The germline CDR1 and CDR2 sequences are PRHDT and FYEKMQ (reference sequence). With 6 bases clipped from V and 0 bases from J, the junction kept 9 bases outside the gene matches. CDR3 length equals 16 residues. The CDR3 nucleotides are TGTGCCAGCAGTTCCTTTCAGGGGGCCAACCAAGAGACCCAGTACTTC. Protein product: CASSSFQGANQETQYF.

The chain employs TRBV2 and TRBJ1-6; D perhaps matches TRBD1 (5 bases). The germline V gene has CDR1 SNHLY and CDR2 FYNNEI. Trimming cost V 10 bases and J 7 bases, with 14 bases left between them. The CDR3 contains 13 residues. The CDR3 region has the DNA TGTGCCACAGTACGGGACGCCAATTCACCCCTCCACTTT. Amino acids: CATVRDANSPLHF.

The V and J genes are TRBV7-9 and TRBJ2-7; 9 bases agree with TRBD1. The germline CDR1 and CDR2 sequences are SEHNR and FQNEAQ (reference sequence). V lost 2 bases, J lost 1 base, and 6 bases stayed unmatched. This CDR3 region has 16 residues. The chain's CDR3 is CASSLSDRGLSYEQYF. The CDR3 bases are TGTGCCAGCAGCTTATCGGACAGGGGTTTATCCTACGAGCAGTACTTC.

The chain couples TRBV2 to TRBJ1-6, with D hard to call. The V gene's germline CDR1 is SNHLY and CDR2 FYNNEI. V was cut by 6 bases and J by 0 bases, with 18 bases left in between. The CDR3 runs 18 residues. CDR3 region: CASSPFPWRRSYNSPLHF. As DNA, the CDR3 is TGTGCCAGCAGCCCCTTCCCGTGGAGGCGCTCCTATAATTCACCCCTCCACTTT.

The chain couples TRBV28 to TRBJ1-3; D possibly corresponds to TRBD1 (5 bases). The V gene lost 2 bases and the J gene lost 0 bases, with 17 bases spanning the gap. Germline values: CDR1 MDHEN, CDR2 SYDVKM. This CDR3 is built from 18 residues. CDR3 residues: CASSLPGGGRSSGNTIYF. In DNA, the CDR3 is TGTGCCAGCAGTTTACCCGGGGGAGGGAGAAGCTCTGGAAACACCATATATTTT.

The rearrangement uses TRBV3-1 (or the pseudogene TRBV3-2) and TRBJ2-1; no definite D call. Germline CDR1 is LGHDT and CDR2 is YNNKEL (reference sequence). V was trimmed by 5 bases and J by 7 bases, leaving 15 bases between them. The CDR3 contains 14 residues. The CDR3 sequence is CASSSVWKENEQFF. The CDR3 DNA is TGTGCCAGCAGCTCTGTTTGGAAGGAGAATGAGCAGTTCTTC.

The DNA for the CDR3 is TGTGCCAGTAGTACCAAAGGTGGGTGGAATCAGCCCCAGCATTTT. Translated: CASSTKGGWNQPQHF. This chain uses TRBV19 with TRBJ1-5; D is uncertain. The V end lost 4 bases, the J end lost 4 bases, and 14 bases lay between the germline ends. CDR1 is LNHDA, CDR2 SQIVND, per germline (reference sequence). The CDR3 extends over 15 amino acids.

The chain uses TRBV7-2 and TRBJ2-3, with TRBD2 as a possible D gene (6 bases). V was pared by 3 bases and J by 0 bases, with 16 bases between. Germline CDR1 SGHTA, CDR2 FQGNSA. This CDR3 has 17 amino acids. The DNA for the CDR3 is TGTGCCAGCAGCTTGAGCGGAGCAGGGACTAGCACAGATACGCAGTATTTT. This gives the protein CASSLSGAGTSTDTQYF.